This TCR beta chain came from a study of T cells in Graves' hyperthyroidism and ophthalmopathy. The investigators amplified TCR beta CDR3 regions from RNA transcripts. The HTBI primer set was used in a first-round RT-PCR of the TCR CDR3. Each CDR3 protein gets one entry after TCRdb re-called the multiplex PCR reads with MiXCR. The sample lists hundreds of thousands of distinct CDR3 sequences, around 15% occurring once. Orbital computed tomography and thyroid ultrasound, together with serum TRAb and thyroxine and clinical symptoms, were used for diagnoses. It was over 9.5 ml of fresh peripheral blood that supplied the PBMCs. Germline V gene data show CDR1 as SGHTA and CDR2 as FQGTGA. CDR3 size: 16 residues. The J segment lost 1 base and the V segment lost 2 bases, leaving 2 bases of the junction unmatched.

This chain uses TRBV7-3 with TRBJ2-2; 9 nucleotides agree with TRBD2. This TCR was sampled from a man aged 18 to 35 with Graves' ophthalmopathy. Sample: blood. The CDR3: CASSLRLAENTGELFF. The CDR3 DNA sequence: TGTGCCAGCAGCTTACGACTAGCGGAGAACACCGGGGAGCTGTTTTTT.